This record looks at one TCR beta chain sequence and its context. Its antigen is still unknown. V was cut by 2 bases and J by 8 bases, with 12 bases left in between. Germline V CDR1 and CDR2: SEHNR, FQNEAQ (reference sequence). The length of the CDR3 is 14 residues. The data belong to a study of T-cell reconstitution after alpha-beta-depleted transplantation in children. Construction of the TCRbeta library involved unique molecular identifiers. Each CDR3 protein gets one entry after TCRdb re-called the PCR reads with MiXCR. The profile covers 500,000 to 650,000 distinct CDR3 sequences, with roughly 11% appearing a single time and approximately 14% taken by the ten largest. Study outcomes and limitations: Surviving recipient T cells and thymic progenitors underlay high day-60 TCRbeta diversity in some patients.

This clonotype was obtained from a female patient under 10 years old who had a stem cell transplant for aplastic anemia, so the T cells may come from the graft donor. Sample: PBMCs, mostly from graft donor cells, taken 180 days after TCRalphabeta/CD19-depleted stem cell transplant. The chain recombines TRBV7-9 with TRBJ1-4, with a tentative D call TRBD1 (5 bases). The CDR3 loop is CASSLRVEGEKLFF. Written as DNA, the CDR3 is TGTGCCAGCAGCTTACGAGTGGAGGGGGAAAAACTGTTTTTT.